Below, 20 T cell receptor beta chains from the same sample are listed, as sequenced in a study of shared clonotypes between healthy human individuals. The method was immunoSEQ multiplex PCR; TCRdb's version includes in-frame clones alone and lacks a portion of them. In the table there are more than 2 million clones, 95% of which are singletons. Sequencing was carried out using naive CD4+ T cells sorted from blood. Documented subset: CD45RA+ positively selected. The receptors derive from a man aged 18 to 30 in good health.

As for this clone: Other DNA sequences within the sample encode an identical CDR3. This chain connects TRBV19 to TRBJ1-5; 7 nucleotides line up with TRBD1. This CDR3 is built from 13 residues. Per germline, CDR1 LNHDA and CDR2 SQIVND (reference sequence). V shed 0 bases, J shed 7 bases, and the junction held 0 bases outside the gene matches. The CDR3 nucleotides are TGTGCCAGTAGTATAGAAGGGGGCCAGCCCCAGCATTTT. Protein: CASSIEGGQPQHF.

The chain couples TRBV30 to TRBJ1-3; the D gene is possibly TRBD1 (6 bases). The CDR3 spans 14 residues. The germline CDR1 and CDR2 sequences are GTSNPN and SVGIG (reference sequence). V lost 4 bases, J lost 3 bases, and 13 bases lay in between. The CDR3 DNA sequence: TGTGCCTGGAACCGGGGGCCAAATGGAAACACCATATATTTT. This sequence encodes CAWNRGPNGNTIYF.

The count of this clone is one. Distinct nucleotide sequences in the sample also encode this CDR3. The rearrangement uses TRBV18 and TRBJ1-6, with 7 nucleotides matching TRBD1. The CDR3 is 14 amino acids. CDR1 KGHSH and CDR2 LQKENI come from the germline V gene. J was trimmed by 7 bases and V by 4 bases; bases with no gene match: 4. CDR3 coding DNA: TGTGCCAGCTCACTCCAGGGGGACAATTCACCCCTCCACTTT. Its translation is CASSLQGDNSPLHF.

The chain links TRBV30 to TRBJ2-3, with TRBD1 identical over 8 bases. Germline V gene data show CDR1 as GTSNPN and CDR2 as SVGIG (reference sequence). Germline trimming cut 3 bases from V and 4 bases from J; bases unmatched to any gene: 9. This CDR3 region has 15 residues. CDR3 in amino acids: CAWSTLDRAADTQYF. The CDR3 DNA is TGTGCCTGGAGCACCCTGGACAGGGCTGCAGATACGCAGTATTTT.

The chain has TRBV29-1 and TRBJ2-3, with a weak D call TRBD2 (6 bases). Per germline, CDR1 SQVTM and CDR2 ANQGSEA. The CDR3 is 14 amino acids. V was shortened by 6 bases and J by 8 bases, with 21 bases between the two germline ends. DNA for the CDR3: TGCAGCGTCAAAGCGGCCGCGGGGTTGGGTACGCAGTATTTT. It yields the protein CSVKAAAGLGTQYF.

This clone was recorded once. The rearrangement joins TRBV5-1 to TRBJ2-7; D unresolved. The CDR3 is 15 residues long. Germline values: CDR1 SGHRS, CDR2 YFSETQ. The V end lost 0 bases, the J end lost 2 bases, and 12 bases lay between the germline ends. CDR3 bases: TGCGCCAGCAGCTTGGCCGAAGACACCCCCTACGAGCAGTACTTC. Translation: CASSLAEDTPYEQYF.

In DNA form, the CDR3 reads TGTGCCAGCTCACCACCCACGGGACAGGGAGGCGAGCAGTACTTC. It translates to CASSPPTGQGGEQYF. The V call is TRBV18, the J call TRBJ2-7; 9 nucleotides agree with TRBD1. CDR1 is KGHSH and CDR2 is LQKENI in the germline V gene. The CDR3 consists of 15 residues. The V and J ends lost 0 bases and 6 bases, in that order; junction bases with no gene match: 6.

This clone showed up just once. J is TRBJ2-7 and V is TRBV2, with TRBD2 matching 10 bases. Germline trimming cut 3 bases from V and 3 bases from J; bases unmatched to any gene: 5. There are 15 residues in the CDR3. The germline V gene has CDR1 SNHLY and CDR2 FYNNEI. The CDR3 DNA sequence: TGTGCCAGCAGTGACACTAGCGGGAACATCTACGAGCAGTACTTC. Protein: CASSDTSGNIYEQYF.

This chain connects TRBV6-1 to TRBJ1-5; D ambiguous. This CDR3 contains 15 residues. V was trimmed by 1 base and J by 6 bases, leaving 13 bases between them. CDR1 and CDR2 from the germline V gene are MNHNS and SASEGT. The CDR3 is CASSEDGGIPQPQHF. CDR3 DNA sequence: TGTGCCAGCAGTGAAGACGGAGGCATCCCTCAGCCCCAGCATTTT.

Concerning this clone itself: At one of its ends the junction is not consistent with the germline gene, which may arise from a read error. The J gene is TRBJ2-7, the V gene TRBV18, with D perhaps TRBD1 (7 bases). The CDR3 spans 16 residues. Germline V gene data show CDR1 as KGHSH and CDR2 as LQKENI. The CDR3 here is CASSPDTSGGTVKLLF. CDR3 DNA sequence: TGTGCCAGCTCACCAGATACTTCAGGAGGGACAGTTAAGTTACTTTTC.

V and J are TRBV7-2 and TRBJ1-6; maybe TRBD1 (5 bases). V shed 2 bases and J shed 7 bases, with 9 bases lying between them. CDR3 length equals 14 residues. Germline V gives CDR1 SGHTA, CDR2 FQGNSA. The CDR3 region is CASSLSGTNSPLHF. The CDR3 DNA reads TGTGCCAGCAGCTTATCCGGGACGAATTCACCCCTCCACTTT. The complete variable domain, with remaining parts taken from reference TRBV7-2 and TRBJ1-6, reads GAGVSQSPSNKVTEKGKDVELRCDPISGHTALYWYRQSLGQGLEFLIYFQGNSAPDKSGLPSDRFSAERTGGSVSTLTIQRTQQEDSAVYLCASSLSGTNSPLHFGNGTRLTVT.

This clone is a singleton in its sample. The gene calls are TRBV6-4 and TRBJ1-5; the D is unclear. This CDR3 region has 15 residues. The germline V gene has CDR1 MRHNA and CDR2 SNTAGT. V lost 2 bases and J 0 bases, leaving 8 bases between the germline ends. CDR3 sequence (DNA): TGTGCCAGCAGTGACAGTCCGAATAGCAATCAGCCCCAGCATTTT. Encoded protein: CASSDSPNSNQPQHF.

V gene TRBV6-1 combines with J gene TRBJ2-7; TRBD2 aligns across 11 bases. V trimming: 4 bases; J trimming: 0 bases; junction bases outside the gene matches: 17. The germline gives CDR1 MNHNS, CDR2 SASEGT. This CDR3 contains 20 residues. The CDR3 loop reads CASSVGSMGLAVPSSYEQYF. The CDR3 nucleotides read TGTGCCAGCAGTGTGGGTTCTATGGGACTAGCGGTTCCCTCCTCCTACGAGCAGTACTTC.

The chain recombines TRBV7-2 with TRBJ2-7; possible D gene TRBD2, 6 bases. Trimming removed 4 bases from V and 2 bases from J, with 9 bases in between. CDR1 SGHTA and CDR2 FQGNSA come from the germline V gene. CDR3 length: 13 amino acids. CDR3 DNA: TGTGCCAGCAGCTACTCGGGAGCCTACGAGCAGTACTTC. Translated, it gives CASSYSGAYEQYF.

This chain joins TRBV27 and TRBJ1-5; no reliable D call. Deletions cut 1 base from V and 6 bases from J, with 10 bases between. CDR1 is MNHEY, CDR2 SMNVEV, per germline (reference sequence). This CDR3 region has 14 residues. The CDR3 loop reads CASSLFGEGQPQHF. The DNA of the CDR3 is TGTGCCAGCAGTTTATTCGGGGAGGGTCAGCCCCAGCATTTT.

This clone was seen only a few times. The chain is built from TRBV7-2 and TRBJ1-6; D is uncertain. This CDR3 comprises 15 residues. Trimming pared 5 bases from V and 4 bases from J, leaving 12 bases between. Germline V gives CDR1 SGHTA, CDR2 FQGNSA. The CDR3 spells CASSQNGRYNSPLHF. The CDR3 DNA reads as TGTGCCAGCAGCCAAAATGGTCGTTATAATTCACCCCTCCACTTT.

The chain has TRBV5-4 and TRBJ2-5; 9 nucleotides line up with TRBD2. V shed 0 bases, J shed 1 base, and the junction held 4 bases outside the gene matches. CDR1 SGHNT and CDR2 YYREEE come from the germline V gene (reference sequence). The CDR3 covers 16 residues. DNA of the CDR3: TGTGCCAGCAGCTTGGGTGGCGGGGGGGCCCAAGAGACCCAGTACTTC. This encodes CASSLGGGGAQETQYF.

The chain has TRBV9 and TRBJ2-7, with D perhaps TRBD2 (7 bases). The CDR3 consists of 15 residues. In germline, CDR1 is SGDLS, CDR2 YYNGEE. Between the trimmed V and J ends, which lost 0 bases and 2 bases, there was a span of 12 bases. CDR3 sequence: CASSVGGGEPYEQYF. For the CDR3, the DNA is TGTGCCAGCAGCGTAGGCGGGGGCGAACCCTACGAGCAGTACTTC.

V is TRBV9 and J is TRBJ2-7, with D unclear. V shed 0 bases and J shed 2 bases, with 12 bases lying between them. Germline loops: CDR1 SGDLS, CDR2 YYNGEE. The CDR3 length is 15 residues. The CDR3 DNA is TGTGCCAGCAGCGTAGGAGATAGTATAACCTACGAGCAGTACTTC. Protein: CASSVGDSITYEQYF.

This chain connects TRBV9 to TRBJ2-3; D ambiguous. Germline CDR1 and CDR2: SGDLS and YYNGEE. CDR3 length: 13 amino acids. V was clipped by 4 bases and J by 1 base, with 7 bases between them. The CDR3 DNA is TGTGCCAGCAGCATACCGGGCACAGATACGCAGTATTTT. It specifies CASSIPGTDTQYF.